Listed below are T cell receptor beta chains from one sample, sequenced in a study of cytomegalovirus exposure and HLA in healthy donors. Profiling relied on immunoSEQ multiplex PCR, and the TCRdb table lists in-frame clones only, not all of them. This repertoire shows tens of thousands of clones, around four fifths found once; its top ten account for around 3%. The sequenced sample consisted of PBMCs. All receptors derive from a man younger than 45 in good health and CMV-seronegative. CDR3s include the opening cysteine and the closing phenylalanine or tryptophan. D genes are given only for firm matches. Size tells how often a clone was seen (once, few, many) or the class of an expanded clone, and some rows leave it out.

D | J | V | size | DNA | CDR3
NA | TRBJ1-2 | TRBV7-3 | NA | TGTGCCAGCAGCCCGTCCGCGGGCTATGGCTACACCTTC | CASSPSAGYGYTF
TRBD2 | TRBJ2-2 | TRBV2 | NA | TGTGCCAGCAGTGTTATGGACGGGAGGACCGGGGAGCTGTTTTTT | CASSVMDGRTGELFF
TRBD2 | TRBJ2-1 | TRBV9 | NA | TGTGCCAGCAGCGTAAAACCGGGAGGGAGGGATGAGCAGTTCTTC | CASSVKPGGRDEQFF
NA | TRBJ1-1 | TRBV11-3 | NA | TGTGCCAGCAGCCCGCGGGGTCGGGGGGTAGCTTTCTTT | CASSPRGRGVAFF
NA | TRBJ1-1 | TRBV5-4 | NA | TGTGCCAGCAGCTTCGAGGGGGACACTGAAGCTTTCTTT | CASSFEGDTEAFF
NA | TRBJ1-1 | TRBV18 | NA | TGTGCCAGCTCACCGATTAGGATGGGCGAGAACACTGAAGCTTTCTTT | CASSPIRMGENTEAFF
NA | TRBJ2-1 | TRBV14 | NA | TGTGCCTCGGCGGCTGGTTTTGAGCAGTTCTTC | CASAAGFEQFF
NA | TRBJ1-2 | TRBV6-5 | NA | TGTGCCAGCAGTTACTCGAACCAACCAAGCTCCTATGGCTACACCTTC | CASSYSNQPSSYGYTF
TRBD1 | TRBJ1-4 | TRBV10-1 | NA | TGCGCCAGCAGTAGACGTTACAGGGGGGAAAAACTGTTTTTT | CASSRRYRGEKLFF
NA | TRBJ1-4 | TRBV4-2 | NA | TGTGCCAGCAGCCAAGGTAACTCCGAAAAACTGTTTTTT | CASSQGNSEKLFF
NA | TRBJ1-1 | TRBV2 | NA | TGTGCCAGCAGTGACAGGGGTCCTCTAAACACTGAAGCTTTCTTT | CASSDRGPLNTEAFF
NA | TRBJ1-2 | TRBV30 | NA | TGTGCCTGGCTTGACCAGGGGAACTATGGCTACACCTTC | CAWLDQGNYGYTF
NA | TRBJ2-1 | TRBV4-1 | once | TGCGCCAGCAGGGACGCCCCACAGGATCTCCATGAGCAGTTCTTC | CASRDAPQDLHEQFF
NA | TRBJ2-5 | TRBV11-3 | NA | TGTGCCAGCAGCTTATACGGGGGAGAGACCCAGTACTTC | CASSLYGGETQYF
NA | TRBJ2-1 | TRBV7-3 | NA | TGTGCCAGCAGCCCTGTCCCCTTGGGAGTCTCCTACAATGAGCAGTTCTTC | CASSPVPLGVSYNEQFF
NA | TRBJ1-3 | TRBV29-1 | NA | TGCAGCGTTTACGAGGGGGCTGGAAACACCATATATTTT | CSVYEGAGNTIYF
NA | TRBJ1-5 | TRBV2 | NA | TGTGCCAGCAGCCCCAGGGTTAGCAATCAGCCCCAGCATTTT | CASSPRVSNQPQHF
NA | TRBJ1-4 | TRBV5-1 | NA | TGCGCCAGCAGCTTGGACAGTCCCGTCGAAAAACTGTTTTTT | CASSLDSPVEKLFF
NA | TRBJ1-5 | TRBV7-8 | once | TGTGCCAGCAGCTCGGGACACGGAACTAGCAATCAGCCCCAGCATTTT | CASSSGHGTSNQPQHF
TRBD2 | TRBJ2-1 | TRBV13 | NA | TGTGCCAGCAGCTTAGGCTTAGCGAACCTGGCCCGGGGGGATGAGCAGTTCTTC | CASSLGLANLARGDEQFF
NA | TRBJ1-6 | TRBV28 | NA | TGTGCCAGCAGTTTGGGGGGGGGAGGCCGCCATTCACCCCTCCACTTT | CASSLGGGGRHSPLHF
NA | TRBJ2-2 | TRBV6-4 | NA | TGTGCCAGCACCGACCAAGGACACCCGAACACCGGGGAGCTGTTTTTT | CASTDQGHPNTGELFF
NA | TRBJ2-1 | TRBV7-9 | NA | TGTGCCAGCAGCCCAGGGGATGAGCAGTTCTTC | CASSPGDEQFF
TRBD1 | TRBJ1-1 | TRBV4-3 | NA | TGCGCCAGCAGCCAGTGGACAGGGGGCCTGAACACTGAAGCTTTCTTT | CASSQWTGGLNTEAFF
NA | TRBJ1-5 | TRBV5-1 | NA | TGCGCCAGCAGCCCGGGAGGGGGGGGAGGCAATCAGCCCCAGCATTTT | CASSPGGGGGNQPQHF
NA | TRBJ2-1 | TRBV6-5 | NA | TGTGCCAGCAGTTACTTTCAGGGGTCGGGTGAGCAGTTCTTC | CASSYFQGSGEQFF
NA | TRBJ1-4 | TRBV7-7 | NA | TGTGCTAGCAGCTTAGACGGGAATGAAAAACTGTTTTTT | CASSLDGNEKLFF
NA | TRBJ1-2 | TRBV7-9 | NA | TGTGCCAGCAGCTTAAATCCGGGTCCCGATGGCTACACCTTC | CASSLNPGPDGYTF
TRBD1 | TRBJ2-2 | TRBV28 | NA | TGTGCCAGCAGTATTGGGGACAGGAACACCGGGGAGCTGTTTTTT | CASSIGDRNTGELFF
NA | TRBJ1-4 | TRBV30 | NA | TGTGCCTGGAGTGCTTCGTGGGGCTCAGTACGAAAACTGTTTTTT | CAWSASWGSVRKLFF
NA | TRBJ1-6 | TRBV6-6 | NA | TGTGCCAGCAGTTACGAGGTCATTGATTCACCCCTCCACTTT | CASSYEVIDSPLHF
NA | TRBJ2-1 | TRBV7-6 | NA | TGTGCCAGCAGCCGCACCGAGGGTCGCGAGCAGTTCTTC | CASSRTEGREQFF
NA | TRBJ2-3 | TRBV4-2 | NA | TGTGCCAGCAGCCAAGATCACACTACCACAGATACGCAGTATTTT | CASSQDHTTTDTQYF
TRBD1 | TRBJ1-4 | TRBV28 | NA | TGTGCCAGCAGTTGGACCGGGACAGTTAATGAAAAACTGTTTTTT | CASSWTGTVNEKLFF
NA | TRBJ2-3 | TRBV6-5 | NA | TGTGCCGTAGCGGAGGATGGCACAGATACGCAGTATTTT | CAVAEDGTDTQYF
TRBD1 | TRBJ1-1 | TRBV7-2 | NA | TGTGCCAGCAGCCTCTCGGGACAGTGGAACACTGAAGCTTTCTTT | CASSLSGQWNTEAFF
NA | TRBJ1-5 | TRBV6-6 | once | TGTGCCAGCAGTCAGGGAGGGTATAGCAATCAGCCCCAGCATTTT | CASSQGGYSNQPQHF
NA | TRBJ1-1 | TRBV7-8 | NA | TGTGCCAGCAGCTTAACAGAATTAAACACTGAAGCTTTCTTT | CASSLTELNTEAFF
NA | TRBJ1-1 | TRBV11-2 | NA | TGTGCCAGCAGCTTAGATCCATCCGGGAACACTGAAGCTTTCTTT | CASSLDPSGNTEAFF
NA | TRBJ1-2 | TRBV7-2 | NA | TGTGCCAGCGCGGCCGGGCAGGGCTATGGCTACACCTTC | CASAAGQGYGYTF
TRBD1 | TRBJ1-1 | TRBV18 | NA | TGTGCCAGCTCACCCCCCGGGACAGCTGAAGCTTTCTTT | CASSPPGTAEAFF
NA | TRBJ1-1 | TRBV7-9 | NA | TGTGCCAGCAGCTTAGCCCGAGGCGCTTCGGAAGCTTTCTTT | CASSLARGASEAFF
NA | TRBJ1-1 | TRBV6-4 | NA | TGTGCCAGCAGTGACCCTCCAGGTGGGCGAGCTTTCTTT | CASSDPPGGRAFF
TRBD2 | TRBJ2-1 | TRBV7-3 | NA | TGTGCCAGCAGCTTAAACCCAGCGGGAGGTAATGAGCAGTTCTTC | CASSLNPAGGNEQFF
NA | TRBJ2-3 | TRBV28 | once | TGTGCCAGCAGTTTACGTGACAATTTTTTAAACACAGATACGCAGTATTTT | CASSLRDNFLNTDTQYF
TRBD1 | TRBJ1-2 | TRBV9 | NA | TGTGCCAGCAGCGTAAGTCAGGGGGCGTATGGCTACACCTTC | CASSVSQGAYGYTF
NA | TRBJ2-1 | TRBV5-1 | NA | TGCGCCAGCAGCTTGGCCCCGGGTACTGGTTCCTACAATGAGCAGTTCTTC | CASSLAPGTGSYNEQFF
NA | TRBJ2-2 | TRBV5-4 | many | TGTGCCAGCAGTCGACAGAAACCCGGGGAGCTGTTTTTT | CASSRQKPGELFF
NA | TRBJ2-1 | TRBV30 | NA | TGTGCCTGGAGTGCGTCTAGCGATAATGAGCAGTTCTTC | CAWSASSDNEQFF
TRBD2 | TRBJ2-5 | TRBV4-3 | NA | TGCGCCAGCAGCCAAGAAAGGATAGCGGGGATGGAGACCCAGTACTTC | CASSQERIAGMETQYF
TRBD1 | TRBJ2-3 | TRBV4-3 | NA | TGCGCCAGCAGCCGGTTAACGGGACAGCCTAGCACAGATACGCAGTATTTT | CASSRLTGQPSTDTQYF
TRBD1 | TRBJ1-2 | TRBV7-2 | NA | TGTGCCAGCAGCCCCCGACAGGGTCCTTTTGGCTACACCTTC | CASSPRQGPFGYTF
NA | TRBJ2-6 | TRBV29-1 | NA | TGCAGCGTTGAAATTTCGCGGGGGGCCAACGTCCTGACTTTC | CSVEISRGANVLTF
TRBD1 | TRBJ2-3 | TRBV29-1 | NA | TGCAGCGTTGGGGGACAGGGGGCGGGAGATACGCAGTATTTT | CSVGGQGAGDTQYF
TRBD1 | TRBJ1-1 | TRBV11-1 | NA | TGTGCCAGCAGCTTAGAGTTACAGGGGGGCACTGAAGCTTTCTTT | CASSLELQGGTEAFF